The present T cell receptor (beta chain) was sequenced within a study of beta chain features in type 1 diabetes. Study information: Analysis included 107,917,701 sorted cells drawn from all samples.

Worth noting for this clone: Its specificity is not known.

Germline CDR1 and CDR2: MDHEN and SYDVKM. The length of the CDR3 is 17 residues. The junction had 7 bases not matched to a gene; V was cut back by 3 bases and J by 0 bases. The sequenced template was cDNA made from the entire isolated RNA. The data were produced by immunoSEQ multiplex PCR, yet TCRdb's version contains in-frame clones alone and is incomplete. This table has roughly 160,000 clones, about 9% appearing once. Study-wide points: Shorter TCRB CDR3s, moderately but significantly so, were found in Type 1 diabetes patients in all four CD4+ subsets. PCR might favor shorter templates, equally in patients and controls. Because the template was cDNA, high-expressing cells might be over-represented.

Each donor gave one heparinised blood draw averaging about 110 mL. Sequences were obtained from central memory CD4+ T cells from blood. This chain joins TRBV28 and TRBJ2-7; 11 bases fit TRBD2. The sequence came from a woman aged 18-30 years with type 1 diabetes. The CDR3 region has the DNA TGTGCCAGCAGTTTTGAACTAGCGGGAGACTACTCCTACGAGCAGTACTTC. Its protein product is CASSFELAGDYSYEQYF.